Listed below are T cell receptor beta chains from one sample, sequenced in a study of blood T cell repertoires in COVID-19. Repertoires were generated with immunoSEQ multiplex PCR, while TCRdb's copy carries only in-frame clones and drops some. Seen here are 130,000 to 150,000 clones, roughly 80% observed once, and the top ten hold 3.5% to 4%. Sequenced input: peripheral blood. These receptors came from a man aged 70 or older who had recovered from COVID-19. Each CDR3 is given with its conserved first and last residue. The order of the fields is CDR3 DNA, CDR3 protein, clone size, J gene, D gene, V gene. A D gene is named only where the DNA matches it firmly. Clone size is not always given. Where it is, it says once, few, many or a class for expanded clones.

DNA: TGTGCCAGCAGCTTAGATCGGGCCGGGGAGCTGTTTTTT
CDR3: CASSLDRAGELFF
size: few
J: TRBJ2-2
D: -
V: TRBV11-3

DNA: TGTGCCAGCAGCCGTGATGCGGTTTTGGATGAGCAGTTCTTC
CDR3: CASSRDAVLDEQFF
size: once
J: TRBJ2-1
D: -
V: TRBV6-5

DNA: TGTGCCAGCAGGGAAACCGGGACAGGGGGATCTGGGTATGGCTACACCTTC
CDR3: CASRETGTGGSGYGYTF
size: -
J: TRBJ1-2
D: TRBD1
V: TRBV6-1

DNA: TGTGCCAGCAGCTGGGACAGTCCCTACGAGCAGTACTTC
CDR3: CASSWDSPYEQYF
size: -
J: TRBJ2-7
D: TRBD1
V: TRBV7-9

DNA: TGCGCCAGCAGCTTGGCCGACACGGAAAGAGATACGCAGTATTTT
CDR3: CASSLADTERDTQYF
size: once
J: TRBJ2-3
D: -
V: TRBV5-1

DNA: TGCAGCGTCCGGACAGGATCAAGTGGCTACACCTTC
CDR3: CSVRTGSSGYTF
size: -
J: TRBJ1-2
D: TRBD1
V: TRBV29-1

DNA: TGTGCCAGCAGCTTAGAAGGAGGCGGGAGGGGAGAGACCCAGTACTTC
CDR3: CASSLEGGGRGETQYF
size: -
J: TRBJ2-5
D: TRBD2
V: TRBV7-6

DNA: TGTGCCATCAGTGAGTCAGGAGGGGTCCAAGAGACCCAGTACTTC
CDR3: CAISESGGVQETQYF
size: -
J: TRBJ2-5
D: -
V: TRBV10-3

DNA: TGCGCCAGCAGCTTTACAGGGAGCTCCTACGAGCAGTACTTC
CDR3: CASSFTGSSYEQYF
size: -
J: TRBJ2-7
D: -
V: TRBV5-1

DNA: TGTGCCAGCGCCCTGACTAGCGGCTACAATGAGCAGTTCTTC
CDR3: CASALTSGYNEQFF
size: -
J: TRBJ2-1
D: TRBD2
V: TRBV7-9

DNA: TGTGCCACCAGCAGAGGCAGGGGGAGAGAGCAGTACTTC
CDR3: CATSRGRGREQYF
size: few
J: TRBJ2-7
D: TRBD1
V: TRBV15

DNA: TGTGCCAGCAGCTCACCTAGCGGGAACTCCTACAATGAGCAGTTCTTC
CDR3: CASSSPSGNSYNEQFF
size: -
J: TRBJ2-1
D: TRBD2
V: TRBV7-2

DNA: TGTGCCAGCAGCGGGACTAGCGGCCTCACAGATACGCAGTATTTT
CDR3: CASSGTSGLTDTQYF
size: -
J: TRBJ2-3
D: TRBD2
V: TRBV25-1

DNA: TGCGCCAGCAGTGAGTCGGGGGAGACTAGCGGGGCCAATGAGCAGTTCTTC
CDR3: CASSESGETSGANEQFF
size: -
J: TRBJ2-1
D: TRBD2
V: TRBV10-2

DNA: TGTGCCACCAGTGATCGTCGACAGGATGAGCAGTTCTTC
CDR3: CATSDRRQDEQFF
size: -
J: TRBJ2-1
D: -
V: TRBV24-1

DNA: TGTGCCAGCAGTTTAACGGGACTGAGCACTGAAGCTTTCTTT
CDR3: CASSLTGLSTEAFF
size: few
J: TRBJ1-1
D: -
V: TRBV6-5

DNA: TGTGCCAGCAGCCATGGGACAGGGAGAAATTCACCCCTCCACTTT
CDR3: CASSHGTGRNSPLHF
size: -
J: TRBJ1-6
D: TRBD1
V: TRBV14

DNA: TGTGCCAGCAGGCTGGGACAGCTGAACACTGAAGCTTTCTTT
CDR3: CASRLGQLNTEAFF
size: once
J: TRBJ1-1
D: TRBD1
V: TRBV6-5

DNA: TGTGCCAGCAGCAAACAGGGGCAGCAGTACTTC
CDR3: CASSKQGQQYF
size: -
J: TRBJ2-7
D: TRBD1
V: TRBV12-3/TRBV12-4

DNA: TGTGCCAGCAGCTGGCGCCAGGGTCGGACCGGGGAGCTGTTTTTT
CDR3: CASSWRQGRTGELFF
size: -
J: TRBJ2-2
D: -
V: TRBV7-9

DNA: TGTGCCAGCAGCCCCGCCAGGCAGGGTTTGGGCCAGCGGGGGCAAGAGACCCAGTACTTC
CDR3: CASSPARQGLGQRGQETQYF
size: -
J: TRBJ2-5
D: TRBD2
V: TRBV9

DNA: TGTGCCAGCTCCCCCGCGGCGGCCGGGACAGTAAACTATGGCTACACCTTC
CDR3: CASSPAAAGTVNYGYTF
size: few
J: TRBJ1-2
D: TRBD1
V: TRBV18

DNA: TGTGCCAGCAGCGAATGGACAGGGGCTAGCAATCAGCCCCAGCATTTT
CDR3: CASSEWTGASNQPQHF
size: -
J: TRBJ1-5
D: TRBD1
V: TRBV5-8

DNA: TGTGCCAGCAGTGGACAGGTTTCCTACGAGCAGTACTTC
CDR3: CASSGQVSYEQYF
size: -
J: TRBJ2-7
D: TRBD1
V: TRBV28

DNA: TGCAGCGTCCCTCGTTCCCTAGCGGGTGATGGCACCGGGGAGCTGTTTTTT
CDR3: CSVPRSLAGDGTGELFF
size: -
J: TRBJ2-2
D: TRBD2
V: TRBV29-1

DNA: TGTGCCAGCAGTTTCGGGGAAACCTACGAGCAGTACTTC
CDR3: CASSFGETYEQYF
size: -
J: TRBJ2-7
D: -
V: TRBV27

DNA: TGTGCCAGCAGCTTGGCCGGACAGGGGGGGGATGAAAAACTGTTTTTT
CDR3: CASSLAGQGGDEKLFF
size: once
J: TRBJ1-4
D: TRBD1
V: TRBV5-4

DNA: TGTGCCAGCAGCCTTGGGGGGACTAATGAAAAACTGTTTTTT
CDR3: CASSLGGTNEKLFF
size: -
J: TRBJ1-4
D: -
V: TRBV6-5

DNA: TGTGCCTGGACAAAGGACTATGGCCCTTACAATGAGCAGTTCTTC
CDR3: CAWTKDYGPYNEQFF
size: -
J: TRBJ2-1
D: -
V: TRBV30

DNA: TGTGCCAGCAGTTCTAACGCCCTTCTCTACGAGCAGTACTTC
CDR3: CASSSNALLYEQYF
size: -
J: TRBJ2-7
D: -
V: TRBV27

DNA: TGCGCCAGCAGCTCCAGCCCGGCTAGCCTCACCGGGGAGCTGTTTTTT
CDR3: CASSSSPASLTGELFF
size: -
J: TRBJ2-2
D: -
V: TRBV5-1

DNA: TGCGCCAGCAGCCTAATAGCGGGGGTCTCCTACGAGCAGTACTTC
CDR3: CASSLIAGVSYEQYF
size: -
J: TRBJ2-7
D: TRBD2
V: TRBV4-1

DNA: TGCGCCAGCAGCCCGGTTACTTGGGGGGGTTATGGCTACACCTTC
CDR3: CASSPVTWGGYGYTF
size: -
J: TRBJ1-2
D: -
V: TRBV10-2

DNA: TGTGCCAGTAGTGGGGACACGGGGAATGAAAAACTGTTTTTT
CDR3: CASSGDTGNEKLFF
size: -
J: TRBJ1-4
D: -
V: TRBV19

DNA: TGTGCTAGTGGTCTTAGTAACACCATATATTTT
CDR3: CASGLSNTIYF
size: few
J: TRBJ1-3
D: -
V: TRBV12-5

DNA: TGCGCCAGCACGGTGACAGGGAATACCCAGTACTTC
CDR3: CASTVTGNTQYF
size: -
J: TRBJ2-5
D: TRBD1
V: TRBV10-1

DNA: TGTGCCAGCAGTCCACGGGGACTAGCGGGAGAGGAGACCCAGTACTTC
CDR3: CASSPRGLAGEETQYF
size: -
J: TRBJ2-5
D: TRBD2
V: TRBV27

DNA: TGCGCCAGCAGCCAAGATCCGGGGTTTGTCGATGAAAAACTGTTTTTT
CDR3: CASSQDPGFVDEKLFF
size: few
J: TRBJ1-4
D: -
V: TRBV4-1

DNA: TGTGCCAGCTCGAGCACAGCGAACACTGAAGCTTTCTTT
CDR3: CASSSTANTEAFF
size: once
J: TRBJ1-1
D: -
V: TRBV27

DNA: TGTGCCAGCGCGGTGACTAGCGTATACGAGCAGTACTTC
CDR3: CASAVTSVYEQYF
size: -
J: TRBJ2-7
D: TRBD2
V: TRBV2

DNA: TGTGCCAGCAGTCCTGGGGACCCGGGAGATTGGTTTCAGCCCCAGCATTTT
CDR3: CASSPGDPGDWFQPQHF
size: -
J: TRBJ1-5
D: -
V: TRBV27

DNA: TGTGCCTGGACGGGGACATTGGGCACTGAAGCTTTCTTT
CDR3: CAWTGTLGTEAFF
size: few
J: TRBJ1-1
D: -
V: TRBV30

DNA: TGTGCCAGCAGCGTAGGGGACAGAGATAACTATGGCTACACCTTC
CDR3: CASSVGDRDNYGYTF
size: -
J: TRBJ1-2
D: TRBD1
V: TRBV9

DNA: TGCGCCAGCAGCCAAGCACAACAAGAGACCCAGTACTTC
CDR3: CASSQAQQETQYF
size: once
J: TRBJ2-5
D: -
V: TRBV4-1

DNA: TGTGCCTGGGGGGACAGCTCCTACGAGCAGTACTTC
CDR3: CAWGDSSYEQYF
size: -
J: TRBJ2-7
D: TRBD1
V: TRBV30

DNA: TGTGCCAGCTCATCGTTCGGACTAGCGGGAGCGGCAGAGACCCAGTACTTC
CDR3: CASSSFGLAGAAETQYF
size: -
J: TRBJ2-5
D: TRBD2
V: TRBV18

DNA: TGTGCCAGCTCCTCGGGACAGGGGCGATCCGATGAGCAGTTCTTC
CDR3: CASSSGQGRSDEQFF
size: -
J: TRBJ2-1
D: TRBD1
V: TRBV18

DNA: TGTGCCAGCAGCCAGCCTAGCGGGAGGGCCAATGAGCAGTTCTTC
CDR3: CASSQPSGRANEQFF
size: -
J: TRBJ2-1
D: TRBD2
V: TRBV6-6

DNA: TGCGCCAGCAGCCAAGAGCTAGCGGGACGGAACACCGGGGAGCTGTTTTTT
CDR3: CASSQELAGRNTGELFF
size: -
J: TRBJ2-2
D: TRBD2
V: TRBV4-1

DNA: TGCGCCAGCAGCTTGGCCGGGACTAGCGGCTTCTACGAGCAGTACTTC
CDR3: CASSLAGTSGFYEQYF
size: -
J: TRBJ2-7
D: TRBD2
V: TRBV5-1

DNA: TGCAGCGTTGACGCTAGCGGGGGGGGGACCCAGTACTTC
CDR3: CSVDASGGGTQYF
size: -
J: TRBJ2-5
D: TRBD2
V: TRBV29-1

DNA: TGTGCCAGCAGTCAGACAGGGGGTAGCAATCAGCCCCAGCATTTT
CDR3: CASSQTGGSNQPQHF
size: few
J: TRBJ1-5
D: TRBD1
V: TRBV2

DNA: TGCGCCAGCGGAGAGACAGGGGGCACCTACGAGCAGTACTTC
CDR3: CASGETGGTYEQYF
size: few
J: TRBJ2-7
D: TRBD1
V: TRBV10-2

DNA: TGTGCCAGTACCCCAACAGGGCCTAACACAGATACGCAGTATTTT
CDR3: CASTPTGPNTDTQYF
size: -
J: TRBJ2-3
D: -
V: TRBV19

DNA: TGTGCCACCACGGGTCGAGGTAAGGGCAATCAGCCCCAGCATTTT
CDR3: CATTGRGKGNQPQHF
size: -
J: TRBJ1-5
D: -
V: TRBV19

DNA: TGTGCCAGCAGTTTATCGGGGGGGGGCTTCACAGATACGCAGTATTTT
CDR3: CASSLSGGGFTDTQYF
size: -
J: TRBJ2-3
D: -
V: TRBV27

DNA: TGTGCCAGCAGTTTAGCCCAGGGGGAGCAGTTCTTC
CDR3: CASSLAQGEQFF
size: once
J: TRBJ2-1
D: -
V: TRBV12-3/TRBV12-4

DNA: TGTGCCAGCAGCCGCCGGTTGTCCCCGGGGTCTGAAGCTTTCTTT
CDR3: CASSRRLSPGSEAFF
size: -
J: TRBJ1-1
D: -
V: TRBV11-2